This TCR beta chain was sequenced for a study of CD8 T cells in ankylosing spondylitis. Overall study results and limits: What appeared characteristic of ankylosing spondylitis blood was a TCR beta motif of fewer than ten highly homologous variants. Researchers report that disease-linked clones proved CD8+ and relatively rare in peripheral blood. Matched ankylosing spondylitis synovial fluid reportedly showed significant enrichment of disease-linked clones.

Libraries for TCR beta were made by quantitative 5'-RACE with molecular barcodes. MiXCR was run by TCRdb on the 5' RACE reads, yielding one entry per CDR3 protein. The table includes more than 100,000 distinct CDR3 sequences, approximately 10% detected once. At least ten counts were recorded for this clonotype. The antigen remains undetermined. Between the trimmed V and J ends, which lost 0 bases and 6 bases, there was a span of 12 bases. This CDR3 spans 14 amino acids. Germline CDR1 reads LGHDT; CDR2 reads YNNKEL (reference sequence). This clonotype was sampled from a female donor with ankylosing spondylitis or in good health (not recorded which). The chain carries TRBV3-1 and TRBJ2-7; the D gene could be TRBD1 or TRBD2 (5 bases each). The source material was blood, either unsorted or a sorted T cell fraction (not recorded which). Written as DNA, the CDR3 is TGTGCCAGCAGCCAAGACCCCACGGGGCGCGAGCAGTACTTC. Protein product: CASSQDPTGREQYF.